This TCR beta chain derives from a study of blood T cell repertoires in COVID-19 (TCRdb year 2020). In terms of the full investigation: Samples covering the acute and convalescent phases of COVID-19 were provided by collaborators in the United States, Italy and Spain. The material from the prospective study consisted of cDNA or gDNA derived from T cells, B-cell-depleted T cells, or PBMCs. The dataset comprised deeply sampled blood TCRbeta repertoires from subjects exposed to, actively infected with, or recovered from COVID-19. The repertoires were released in a freely available public database intended as a resource for research on the immune response to SARS-CoV-2. The samples were drawn from two sources: the first 160 participants of the ongoing ImmuneRACE study, and 950 to 1,500 subjects contributed by 6 global collaborators. The sample metadata nearly always contained a de-identified subject ID, COVID-19 status, age in years and sex. Where available, HLA class I and class II types were obtained from metadata supplied by the sample provider rather than from assay-based typing. Summary of the overall study and its limitations: The amount of clinical and demographic metadata varied by source and participant and was provided uncurated.

Collaborating institutions collected whole blood in K2EDTA tubes following their own protocols. For TCRbeta analysis, collaborators shipped samples as frozen whole blood, isolated PBMCs, or DNA extracted from either of those sample types. TCRbeta CDR3 regions were amplified from genomic DNA using the immunoSEQ Assay, a bias-controlled multiplex PCR. Regarding the original processing steps: The number of nucleated cells in each sample was estimated by amplification of reference gene primers within the assay. To quantify the absolute abundance of each unique TCRbeta CDR3 rearrangement, sequence reads were collapsed and filtered. For each sample, productive Simpson clonality was calculated as the square root of Simpson's diversity index over productive rearrangements. TCRdb took over this immuneACCESS table, retaining in-frame rearrangements with V and J assigned. Such tables are incomplete; in checked studies, under half of the missing clones stem from an unresolved V gene, and the remainder is unexplained. V and J calls and clone size are copied from that table; D and trimming were computed from the DNA. This sample has 160,000 or so clones in its table, and approximately 83% of those were observed once. The biggest ten clones account for 1.5% of the sample.

Details on this clone: The target of this receptor is not known. The record has no base qualities; no much larger clone is one base away.

From V the trimming removes 3 bases and from J it removes 1 base, while the gene matches leave 5 bases of the junction unaccounted for. For CDR1 and CDR2, the germline V gene (reference sequence) lists MNHEY and SMNVEV. The CDR3 runs 15 residues from the cysteine to the phenylalanine. Only the CDR3 region is kept as DNA, spanning 45 bases read in frame from base 1. Sequencing used peripheral blood. The chain employs TRBV27 and TRBJ2-7; TRBD1 agrees with 8 junctional bases. The clonotype was recovered from a human donor in a cohort sampled during active COVID-19. The CDR3 sequence is CASSLKGQGSYEQYF. The DNA sequence reads TGTGCCAGCAGTTTGAAAGGACAGGGATCCTACGAGCAGTACTTC.